The rows below give T cell receptor beta chains drawn from one sample of a study of regulatory T cells in long-lasting Graves disease. In TCRdb, the multiplex PCR reads were re-called with MiXCR into one record per CDR3 protein. The repertoire consists of approximately 360,000 distinct CDR3 sequences, with roughly 24% occurring once and the leading ten covering around 30%. The sequences come from peripheral blood mononuclear cells (PBMCs), collected when the disease was refractory, from a patient treated with antithyroid drugs. The receptor set was obtained from a middle-aged woman with Graves disease. Each CDR3 is given with its conserved first and last residue. The order of the fields is clone size, V gene, D gene, J gene, CDR3 protein, CDR3 DNA. A D gene is named only where the DNA matches it firmly. Not every row has a clone size; where given, it reads once, few, many or a size class.

clone size: many
V gene: TRBV2
D gene: TRBD1
J gene: TRBJ1-5
CDR3 protein: CASSPSVGQGVLVGNQPQHF
CDR3 DNA: TGTGCCAGCAGTCCCTCGGTTGGACAGGGTGTACTGGTTGGCAATCAGCCCCAGCATTTT

clone size: NA
V gene: TRBV13
D gene: NA
J gene: TRBJ2-1
CDR3 protein: CASSTGTHYNEQFF
CDR3 DNA: TGTGCCAGCAGCACCGGGACTCATTACAATGAGCAGTTCTTC

clone size: few
V gene: TRBV18
D gene: TRBD2
J gene: TRBJ2-4
CDR3 protein: CASSPPGGRNIQYF
CDR3 DNA: TGTGCCAGCTCACCACCGGGAGGGAGAAACATTCAGTACTTC

clone size: many
V gene: TRBV28
D gene: TRBD1
J gene: TRBJ1-1
CDR3 protein: CASYTGGRSEAFF
CDR3 DNA: TGTGCCAGTTATACAGGGGGCCGATCCGAAGCTTTCTTT

clone size: many
V gene: TRBV6-1
D gene: NA
J gene: TRBJ1-5
CDR3 protein: CASSIRQGQPQHF
CDR3 DNA: TGTGCCAGCAGTATCCGCCAGGGCCAGCCCCAGCATTTT

clone size: NA
V gene: TRBV19
D gene: TRBD1
J gene: TRBJ1-1
CDR3 protein: CASARDRGLTEAFF
CDR3 DNA: TGTGCCAGTGCCCGGGACAGGGGTTTGACTGAAGCTTTCTTT

clone size: many
V gene: TRBV7-9
D gene: NA
J gene: TRBJ2-7
CDR3 protein: CASSSRGLEQYF
CDR3 DNA: TGTGCCAGCAGCTCGAGGGGGTTAGAGCAGTACTTC

clone size: many
V gene: TRBV27
D gene: NA
J gene: TRBJ2-5
CDR3 protein: CASSFGQQETQYF
CDR3 DNA: TGTGCCAGCAGTTTCGGACAGCAAGAGACCCAGTACTTC

clone size: many
V gene: TRBV7-2
D gene: NA
J gene: TRBJ1-1
CDR3 protein: CASSLTEPPRNTEAFF
CDR3 DNA: TGTGCCAGCAGCTTAACGGAGCCTCCGAGGAACACTGAAGCTTTCTTT

clone size: NA
V gene: TRBV12-3/TRBV12-4
D gene: TRBD2
J gene: TRBJ2-1
CDR3 protein: CASSIAGPSYNEQFF
CDR3 DNA: TGTGCCAGCAGTATAGCGGGACCTAGCTACAATGAGCAGTTCTTC

clone size: NA
V gene: TRBV15
D gene: TRBD1
J gene: TRBJ2-5
CDR3 protein: CATSTGQDEETQYF
CDR3 DNA: TGTGCCACCAGCACCGGACAGGACGAAGAGACCCAGTACTTC

clone size: many
V gene: TRBV28
D gene: NA
J gene: TRBJ2-7
CDR3 protein: CASSLGGRSYEQYF
CDR3 DNA: TGTGCCAGCAGTTTAGGGGGGCGCTCCTACGAGCAGTACTTC

clone size: NA
V gene: TRBV6-1
D gene: NA
J gene: TRBJ1-5
CDR3 protein: CASSALVYQPQHF
CDR3 DNA: TGTGCCAGCAGTGCCCTCGTTTATCAGCCCCAGCATTTT

clone size: NA
V gene: TRBV20-1
D gene: NA
J gene: TRBJ1-1
CDR3 protein: CSARDERLRWERMNTEAFF
CDR3 DNA: TGCAGTGCTAGAGATGAGCGCCTGCGGTGGGAGAGGATGAACACTGAAGCTTTCTTT

clone size: NA
V gene: TRBV14
D gene: TRBD1
J gene: TRBJ2-5
CDR3 protein: CASSTQGSGIIETQYF
CDR3 DNA: TGTGCCAGCAGCACACAGGGGTCGGGAATAATAGAGACCCAGTACTTC

clone size: many
V gene: TRBV5-1
D gene: NA
J gene: TRBJ1-1
CDR3 protein: CASSYLGGEIAEAFF
CDR3 DNA: TGCGCCAGCAGCTACCTCGGGGGGGAGATCGCTGAAGCTTTCTTT

clone size: many
V gene: TRBV6-1
D gene: NA
J gene: TRBJ1-1
CDR3 protein: CASSDLTGTSEAFF
CDR3 DNA: TGTGCCAGCAGTGACCTGACGGGGACTTCTGAAGCTTTCTTT

clone size: few
V gene: TRBV3-1
D gene: NA
J gene: TRBJ1-4
CDR3 protein: CASSQPPQEKLFF
CDR3 DNA: TGTGCCAGCAGCCAGCCCCCGCAGGAAAAACTGTTTTTT

clone size: many
V gene: TRBV7-3
D gene: NA
J gene: TRBJ2-2
CDR3 protein: CASSLTTTGELFF
CDR3 DNA: TGTGCCAGCAGCTTAACGACAACCGGGGAGCTGTTTTTT

clone size: many
V gene: TRBV12-3/TRBV12-4
D gene: NA
J gene: TRBJ1-6
CDR3 protein: CASSFNSPLHF
CDR3 DNA: TGTGCCAGCAGTTTCAATTCACCCCTCCACTTT

clone size: few
V gene: TRBV28
D gene: NA
J gene: TRBJ1-5
CDR3 protein: CASSLEVKGDYQPQHF
CDR3 DNA: TGTGCCAGCAGTTTAGAAGTAAAGGGGGACTATCAGCCCCAGCATTTT

clone size: few
V gene: TRBV28
D gene: TRBD2
J gene: TRBJ2-7
CDR3 protein: CASSQAASGRSYEQYF
CDR3 DNA: TGTGCCAGCAGCCAAGCCGCTAGCGGGAGGTCCTACGAGCAGTACTTC

clone size: NA
V gene: TRBV7-2
D gene: NA
J gene: TRBJ2-2
CDR3 protein: CATIQVLNTGELFF
CDR3 DNA: TGTGCCACCATACAGGTCCTGAACACCGGGGAGCTGTTTTTT

clone size: NA
V gene: TRBV19
D gene: TRBD1
J gene: TRBJ2-6
CDR3 protein: CASSTGGTGANVLTF
CDR3 DNA: TGTGCCAGTAGTACAGGGGGCACTGGGGCCAACGTCCTGACTTTC

clone size: many
V gene: TRBV6-5
D gene: NA
J gene: TRBJ2-2
CDR3 protein: CASSYSAPVPGELFF
CDR3 DNA: TGTGCCAGCAGTTACAGTGCCCCAGTACCCGGGGAGCTGTTTTTT

clone size: many
V gene: TRBV5-1
D gene: NA
J gene: TRBJ1-1
CDR3 protein: CASSRGNMNTEAFF
CDR3 DNA: TGCGCCAGCAGCCGGGGAAACATGAACACTGAAGCTTTCTTT

clone size: few
V gene: TRBV2
D gene: TRBD2
J gene: TRBJ2-3
CDR3 protein: CASSYQTSGITDTQYF
CDR3 DNA: TGTGCCAGCAGTTACCAGACTAGCGGGATCACAGATACGCAGTATTTT

clone size: many
V gene: TRBV6-1
D gene: NA
J gene: TRBJ1-1
CDR3 protein: CASSKEAANTEAFF
CDR3 DNA: TGTGCCAGCAGTAAAGAGGCAGCGAACACTGAAGCTTTCTTT

clone size: many
V gene: TRBV12-3/TRBV12-4
D gene: NA
J gene: TRBJ1-1
CDR3 protein: CATSGTGIITEAFF
CDR3 DNA: TGTGCCACCTCCGGGACGGGGATTATCACTGAAGCTTTCTTT

clone size: many
V gene: TRBV30
D gene: NA
J gene: TRBJ2-5
CDR3 protein: CAWSVRGSETQYF
CDR3 DNA: TGTGCCTGGAGTGTACGAGGGTCGGAGACCCAGTACTTC

clone size: NA
V gene: TRBV11-2
D gene: NA
J gene: TRBJ2-7
CDR3 protein: CASSQGPTYEQYF
CDR3 DNA: TGTGCCAGCAGCCAAGGGCCCACCTACGAGCAGTACTTC

clone size: NA
V gene: TRBV7-8
D gene: NA
J gene: TRBJ1-3
CDR3 protein: CASSPSPGAPGSRYF
CDR3 DNA: TGTGCCAGCAGCCCTAGCCCTGGGGCCCCGGGGTCTAGATATTTT

clone size: many
V gene: TRBV12-3/TRBV12-4
D gene: NA
J gene: TRBJ1-5
CDR3 protein: CASSQVGAYSNQPQHF
CDR3 DNA: TGTGCCAGCAGCCAAGTGGGGGCATATAGCAATCAGCCCCAGCATTTT

clone size: many
V gene: TRBV27
D gene: NA
J gene: TRBJ2-7
CDR3 protein: CASSPLLGVGYEQYF
CDR3 DNA: TGTGCCAGCAGTCCTCTCCTGGGAGTAGGATACGAGCAGTACTTC

clone size: many
V gene: TRBV7-3
D gene: TRBD2
J gene: TRBJ2-7
CDR3 protein: CASSLKSGMGYEQYF
CDR3 DNA: TGTGCCAGCAGCTTAAAAAGCGGGATGGGCTACGAGCAGTACTTC

clone size: many
V gene: TRBV28
D gene: NA
J gene: TRBJ1-4
CDR3 protein: CASSPLSLGAINEKLFF
CDR3 DNA: TGTGCCAGCAGTCCACTCTCTCTGGGGGCCATTAATGAAAAACTGTTTTTT

clone size: NA
V gene: TRBV28
D gene: NA
J gene: TRBJ2-1
CDR3 protein: CASRSIGGTKQFF
CDR3 DNA: TGTGCCAGCAGGTCCATAGGGGGGACAAAGCAGTTCTTC

clone size: many
V gene: TRBV29-1
D gene: NA
J gene: TRBJ1-1
CDR3 protein: CSVRGSPYVEAFF
CDR3 DNA: TGCAGCGTTCGAGGGTCCCCCTACGTAGAAGCTTTCTTT

clone size: NA
V gene: TRBV25-1
D gene: NA
J gene: TRBJ1-3
CDR3 protein: CASSESPPGSGNTIYF
CDR3 DNA: TGTGCCAGCAGTGAATCCCCGCCTGGATCTGGAAACACCATATATTTT

clone size: many
V gene: TRBV11-2
D gene: NA
J gene: TRBJ2-7
CDR3 protein: CASSPPDWEQYF
CDR3 DNA: TGTGCCAGCAGCCCCCCCGATTGGGAGCAGTACTTC

clone size: NA
V gene: TRBV4-1
D gene: NA
J gene: TRBJ1-5
CDR3 protein: CASSQIVNQPQHF
CDR3 DNA: TGCGCCAGCAGCCAGATAGTAAATCAGCCCCAGCATTTT

clone size: many
V gene: TRBV12-3/TRBV12-4
D gene: NA
J gene: TRBJ1-1
CDR3 protein: CASSPAFGGNTEAFF
CDR3 DNA: TGTGCCAGCAGTCCCGCCTTTGGGGGGAACACTGAAGCTTTCTTT

clone size: NA
V gene: TRBV2
D gene: NA
J gene: TRBJ2-7
CDR3 protein: CASSPVGLETYEQYF
CDR3 DNA: TGTGCCAGCTCACCCGTAGGGCTCGAGACCTACGAGCAGTACTTC

clone size: many
V gene: TRBV6-1
D gene: TRBD2
J gene: TRBJ2-7
CDR3 protein: CASSNTGRDEQYF
CDR3 DNA: TGTGCCAGCAGTAACACGGGGAGGGACGAGCAGTACTTC

clone size: NA
V gene: TRBV28
D gene: TRBD2
J gene: TRBJ2-7
CDR3 protein: CASSQAASGRFSYEQYF
CDR3 DNA: TGTGCCAGCAGCCAAGCCGCTAGCGGGAGATTCTCCTACGAGCAGTACTTC

clone size: many
V gene: TRBV6-1
D gene: TRBD2
J gene: TRBJ2-7
CDR3 protein: CASTDTGGYEQYF
CDR3 DNA: TGTGCCAGCACGGACACGGGGGGCTACGAGCAGTACTTC

clone size: many
V gene: TRBV6-1
D gene: NA
J gene: TRBJ2-2
CDR3 protein: CASSEAQDTGELFF
CDR3 DNA: TGTGCCAGCAGTGAAGCGCAGGACACCGGGGAGCTGTTTTTT

clone size: many
V gene: TRBV28
D gene: NA
J gene: TRBJ2-2
CDR3 protein: CASREGSNTGELFF
CDR3 DNA: TGTGCCAGCCGAGAAGGATCGAACACCGGGGAGCTGTTTTTT

clone size: few
V gene: TRBV28
D gene: TRBD2
J gene: TRBJ2-3
CDR3 protein: CASSLLTSGRPDTQYF
CDR3 DNA: TGTGCCAGCAGTTTACTAACTAGCGGGAGACCAGATACGCAGTATTTT

clone size: many
V gene: TRBV19
D gene: NA
J gene: TRBJ1-1
CDR3 protein: CASSGQADTEAFF
CDR3 DNA: TGTGCCAGTAGCGGGCAGGCGGACACTGAAGCTTTCTTT

clone size: once
V gene: TRBV11-2
D gene: TRBD2
J gene: TRBJ2-3
CDR3 protein: CASSLRSGRKNTDTQYF
CDR3 DNA: TGTGCCAGCAGCCTTCGTAGCGGGAGAAAGAACACAGATACGCAGTATTTT

clone size: NA
V gene: TRBV28
D gene: TRBD2
J gene: TRBJ2-3
CDR3 protein: CASSSAGLAGGRATDTQYF
CDR3 DNA: TGTGCCAGCAGCTCCGCCGGACTAGCGGGAGGTAGGGCCACAGATACGCAGTATTTT

clone size: few
V gene: TRBV29-1
D gene: NA
J gene: TRBJ1-1
CDR3 protein: CSVVPRGNTEAFF
CDR3 DNA: TGCAGCGTTGTCCCCAGGGGCAACACTGAAGCTTTCTTT